This is a list of T cell receptor beta chains from one sample in a study of somatic mutations in cytotoxic T cells in rheumatoid arthritis. Method: immunoSEQ multiplex PCR; TCRdb's copy keeps in-frame clones and lacks some. Of 8,500 to 11,000 clones listed, roughly four fifths are singletons. The material sequenced was CD8+ T cells sorted from blood. These receptors were obtained from a woman between 50 and 59 years old in good health. Both conserved end residues are part of each CDR3. D genes are given only for firm matches. Not every row has a clone size; where given, it reads once, few, many or a size class.

d_gene | abundance | j_gene | v_gene | CDR3nt | CDR3aa
. | . | TRBJ1-1 | TRBV2 | TGTGCCAGCAGTCCTCCGAGAGGCTTCGAGACTGAAGCTTTCTTT | CASSPPRGFETEAFF
. | . | TRBJ2-5 | TRBV10-3 | TGTGCCATCAGTGAGTCGGGGGGAAGAGAGACCCAGTACTTC | CAISESGGRETQYF
TRBD1 | . | TRBJ1-4 | TRBV7-9 | TGTGCCAGCAGCGGGTGGACAGGCACTAATGAAAAACTGTTTTTT | CASSGWTGTNEKLFF
. | . | TRBJ2-7 | TRBV2 | TGTGCCAGCACCCAAAGCGAAGCGGAGCGCAACGAGCAGTACTTC | CASTQSEAERNEQYF
TRBD2 | few | TRBJ2-1 | TRBV6-4 | TGTGCCAGCAGTCTTACTAGCGGGGACTACAATGAGCAGTTCTTC | CASSLTSGDYNEQFF
TRBD1 | few | TRBJ1-4 | TRBV30 | TGTGCCGGGGACAGGGGGTTTGAAAAACTGTTTTTT | CAGDRGFEKLFF
TRBD2 | . | TRBJ2-5 | TRBV7-8 | TGTGCCAGCAGCTCCGTCCGGGGAAGGGCGCGGGAGGGGGAGACCCAGTACTTC | CASSSVRGRAREGETQYF
TRBD2 | few | TRBJ2-7 | TRBV6-5 | TGTGCCAGCAGCCAGACTAGCGGGCTCCCCTACGAGCAGTACTTC | CASSQTSGLPYEQYF
TRBD2 | once | TRBJ2-1 | TRBV5-5 | TGTGCCAGCAGCTTGCCCCTAGCGGGAGGAGATGAGCAGTTCTTC | CASSLPLAGGDEQFF
TRBD1 | . | TRBJ2-3 | TRBV27 | TGTGCCAGCAGTTTTAATATTTTTTGGGACAGGGGCACAGATACGCAGTATTTT | CASSFNIFWDRGTDTQYF
. | . | TRBJ2-1 | TRBV21-1 | TGTGCCAGCAGCAAATCGGCCCGGGACAGGGACGCCGTTGAGCAGTTCTTC | CASSKSARDRDAVEQFF
. | . | TRBJ2-5 | TRBV7-8 | TGTGCCAGCAGCTTAGGGGTAGCTCAAGAGACCCAGTACTTC | CASSLGVAQETQYF
. | . | TRBJ1-4 | TRBV6-1 | TGTGCCAGCAGCCTCGACGAGGGCTCTAATGAAAAACTGTTTTTT | CASSLDEGSNEKLFF
TRBD1 | . | TRBJ2-7 | TRBV5-1 | TGCGCCAGCAGCTCAGGGACAGTTGCCTACGAGCAGTACTTC | CASSSGTVAYEQYF
. | . | TRBJ2-1 | TRBV5-6 | TGTGCCAGCAGCCCTAAATATTACAATGAGCAGTTCTTC | CASSPKYYNEQFF
. | . | TRBJ2-7 | TRBV27 | TGTGCCAGCAGTTTGGGCGGAGCCTCGGGGGAGCAGTCCTTC | CASSLGGASGEQSF
TRBD1 | few | TRBJ2-2 | TRBV4-3 | TGCGCCAGCAGCCAGGGGACAGGGGGGAACGGGGAGCTGTTTTTT | CASSQGTGGNGELFF
. | few | TRBJ1-2 | TRBV7-2 | TGTGCCAGCAGCTCCAGCGGAGGTGGCTACACCTTC | CASSSSGGGYTF
TRBD2 | . | TRBJ2-7 | TRBV10-3 | TGTGCCATCAGTTCAGCTAGCGGCTACGAGCAGTACTTC | CAISSASGYEQYF
. | . | TRBJ1-1 | TRBV4-3 | TGCGCCAGCAGCCAAGAGAGGGAGTCTGAAGCTTTCTTT | CASSQERESEAFF
. | . | TRBJ1-1 | TRBV6-1 | TGTGCCAGCAGTGAAAGCGAGAACACTGAAGCTTTCTTT | CASSESENTEAFF
TRBD1 | . | TRBJ1-3 | TRBV29-1 | TGCAGCGTTGATCCAGGACAGGGGAGTTCGTCTGGAAACACCATATATTTT | CSVDPGQGSSSGNTIYF